The following is a T cell receptor beta chain sequence with its context. Its specificity is not known. Trimming left V 3 bases short and J 7 bases short, with 16 bases between. The CDR3 is made up of 15 amino acids. Germline loops: CDR1 PRHDT, CDR2 FYEKMQ (reference sequence). This sample stems from a study of cytomegalovirus exposure and HLA in healthy donors. Study outcomes and limitations: Sequencing had likely introduced a cluster of highly shared sequence variants as an artifact. A link between a missense DCLRE1C variant and TCR beta V- and J-gene trimming emerged from a later analysis.

The PCR contained 60 Vbeta and 13 Jbeta primers. Original processing notes: It was a later analysis that counted 83 million or so unique TCR beta chains, of which around 11 million were shared. Libraries were prepared by immunoSEQ multiplex PCR; TCRdb keeps only in-frame clonotypes and omits some of them. V and J calls and clone size follow that table, whereas D and trimming were derived from the DNA. The sample shows roughly 170,000 clones, around 68% of them seen only once. Source material: PBMCs. V usage is TRBV13 and J usage is TRBJ1-5; D is undetermined. The TCR sequence derives from a girl aged 10-17 years in good health and CMV-seronegative. CDR3 in amino acids: CASSFGLSNNQPQHF. DNA for the CDR3: TGTGCCAGCAGCTTTGGGCTGAGCAATAACCAGCCCCAGCATTTT.